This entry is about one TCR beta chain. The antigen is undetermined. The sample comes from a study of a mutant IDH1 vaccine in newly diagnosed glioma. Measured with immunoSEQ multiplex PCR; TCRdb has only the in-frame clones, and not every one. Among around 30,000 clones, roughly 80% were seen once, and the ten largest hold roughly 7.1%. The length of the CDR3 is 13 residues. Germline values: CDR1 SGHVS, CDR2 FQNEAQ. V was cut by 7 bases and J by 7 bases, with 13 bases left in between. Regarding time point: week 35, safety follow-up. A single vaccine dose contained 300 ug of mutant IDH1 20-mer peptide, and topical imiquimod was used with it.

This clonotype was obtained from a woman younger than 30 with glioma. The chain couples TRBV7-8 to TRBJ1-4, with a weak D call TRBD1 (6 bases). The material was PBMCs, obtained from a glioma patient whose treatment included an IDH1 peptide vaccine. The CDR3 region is CASTRTASEKLFF. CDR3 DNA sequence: TGTGCCAGCACCCGGACAGCCAGTGAAAAACTGTTTTTT.